These 10 T cell receptor beta chains were sequenced from one sample in a study of blood T cell repertoires in COVID-19. Sequencing used immunoSEQ multiplex PCR; TCRdb keeps in-frame clones, though not all of them. The sample consists of tens of thousands of clones, over 80% of them appearing once. Sample: peripheral blood. These receptors came from a woman over 75 with acute or convalescent COVID-19.

CDR3 loop: CASKKPGTAGNTIYF. In DNA form, the CDR3 reads TGTGCCAGCAAGAAGCCCGGGACAGCTGGAAACACCATATATTTT. The rearrangement links TRBV2 to TRBJ1-3, with 7 bases lining up with TRBD1. CDR3 size: 15 residues. The germline CDR1 and CDR2 sequences are SNHLY and FYNNEI. V lost 7 bases, J lost 2 bases, and 8 bases stayed unmatched.

The rearrangement joins TRBV2 to TRBJ2-2; 10 nucleotides agree with TRBD2. The CDR3 runs 15 residues. With 2 bases clipped from V and 3 bases from J, the junction kept 0 bases outside the gene matches. CDR1 and CDR2 from the germline V gene are SNHLY and FYNNEI. The CDR3 DNA sequence: TGTGCCAGCAGTGAACTAGCGGGAGACACCGGGGAGCTGTTTTTT. Amino acid sequence: CASSELAGDTGELFF.

This sequence joins TRBV9 and TRBJ2-5; 12 bases line up with TRBD2. Germline-derived CDR1 and CDR2 are SGDLS and YYNGEE. Trimming took 0 bases from V and 4 from J; bases not matched to a gene: 10. This CDR3 is 18 amino acids long. The CDR3 spells CASSVGALAGGPGETQYF. CDR3 nucleotide sequence: TGTGCCAGCAGCGTAGGTGCCCTAGCGGGGGGGCCTGGAGAGACCCAGTACTTC.

The V gene is TRBV29-1, the J gene TRBJ2-7; 8 positions agree with TRBD1. J gave up 6 bases and V 5 bases, and 3 bases lay outside the gene matches. This CDR3 spans 11 amino acids. Germline CDR1 reads SQVTM; CDR2 reads ANQGSEA. CDR3 coding DNA: TGCAGCGTTTATGGACAGGGCGAGCAGTACTTC. Protein product: CSVYGQGEQYF.

This rearrangement joins TRBV18 to TRBJ1-1, with 9 bases that match TRBD1. CDR1 and CDR2 from the germline V gene are KGHSH and LQKENI. V shed 3 bases and J 5 bases; nucleotides not matched to a gene: 10. The CDR3 has 16 residues. CDR3 protein: CASSPTMGQGLTEAFF. CDR3 DNA: TGTGCCAGCTCACCGACGATGGGACAGGGATTAACTGAAGCTTTCTTT.

CDR3 sequence reads: CAWKGGASPYEQYF. CDR3 nucleotide sequence: TGTGCCTGGAAAGGAGGGGCTTCACCCTACGAGCAGTACTTC. The chain recombines TRBV30 with TRBJ2-7, with a tentative D call TRBD2 (6 bases). Per germline, CDR1 GTSNPN and CDR2 SVGIG (reference sequence). The V gene lost 4 bases and the J gene lost 2 bases, with 15 bases spanning the gap. The CDR3 covers 14 residues.

This clone was found once. The genes are TRBV28 and TRBJ1-2, with TRBD1 matching over 10 bases. The germline gives CDR1 MDHEN, CDR2 SYDVKM. The J segment lost 2 bases and the V segment lost 7 bases, leaving 4 bases of the junction unmatched. The CDR3 spans 14 residues. The CDR3 nucleotides read TGTGCCAGCATTCCGGGACAGGGGAACTATGGCTACACCTTC. Protein: CASIPGQGNYGYTF.

The chain employs TRBV20-1 and TRBJ2-5; tentatively, D is TRBD1 (6 bases). The CDR3 extends over 11 amino acids. V gave up 4 bases and J gave up 5 bases, with 8 bases separating them. In germline, CDR1 is DFQATT, CDR2 SNEGSKA (reference sequence). The CDR3: CSANRVETQYF. CDR3 sequence (DNA): TGCAGTGCTAACAGGGTTGAGACCCAGTACTTC.

V is TRBV11-2 and J is TRBJ1-2; 7 bases are a match to TRBD1. V shed 5 bases and J 3 bases; nucleotides not matched to a gene: 6. Germline-derived CDR1 and CDR2 are SGHAT and FQNNGV. The CDR3 contains 14 residues. The CDR3 spells CASSARQGHYGYTF. In nucleotides, the CDR3 is TGTGCCAGCAGCGCCCGACAGGGACACTATGGCTACACCTTC.

This chain links TRBV6-2 or TRBV6-3 with TRBJ1-1, with a tentative D call TRBD1 (6 bases). Germline CDR1 reads MNHEY; CDR2 reads SVGEGT. This CDR3 contains 17 residues. Trimming stripped 4 bases from V and 4 bases from J, with 22 bases between. CDR3 DNA sequence: TGTGCCAGCAGTTGGATACAGGGTTTGGTATTCAGCACTGAAGCTTTCTTT. Its translation: CASSWIQGLVFSTEAFF.